A selection of T cell receptor beta chains follows, all from one sample in a study of beta chain features in type 1 diabetes. Sequenced by immunoSEQ multiplex PCR; TCRdb stores in-frame clones only, minus some. The data hold hundreds of thousands of clones, with 17% observed a single time. The sample was naive CD4+ T cells from blood. These receptors were obtained from a woman aged 18-30 years in good health. Both conserved end residues are part of each CDR3. A D gene is named only where the DNA matches it firmly. Clone size is stated in some rows and not others, as once, few, many or a class when expanded.

v_call	d_call	clone_size	j_call	cdr3_aa	cdr3_nt
TRBV4-2	NA	few	TRBJ1-5	CASSQDVPGGNQPQHF	TGTGCCAGCAGCCAAGATGTCCCGGGGGGGAATCAGCCCCAGCATTTT
TRBV7-6	TRBD1	few	TRBJ2-7	CASSPTLRGRVPYEQYF	TGTGCCAGCAGCCCTACGTTGAGGGGGCGGGTGCCCTACGAGCAGTACTTC
TRBV19	TRBD1	few	TRBJ1-2	CASSMRGQGIRGYTF	TGTGCCAGTAGTATGAGGGGACAGGGGATACGTGGCTACACCTTC
TRBV10-3	NA	NA	TRBJ1-2	CAISGLLNYGYTF	TGTGCCATCAGTGGGCTACTGAATTATGGCTACACCTTC
TRBV4-1	NA	NA	TRBJ2-1	CASSQVQSARSSYNEQFF	TGCGCCAGCAGCCAAGTTCAATCGGCCCGGAGCTCCTACAATGAGCAGTTCTTC
TRBV2	NA	few	TRBJ2-7	CASSLALFYEQYF	TGTGCCAGCAGCCTAGCCCTATTCTACGAGCAGTACTTC
TRBV5-1	NA	NA	TRBJ2-3	CASSFTREDTQYF	TGCGCCAGCAGCTTCACGCGTGAAGATACGCAGTATTTT
TRBV19	NA	NA	TRBJ1-1	CATSSGGSEAFF	TGTGCCACCTCGTCGGGGGGCAGCGAGGCTTTCTTT
TRBV4-1	NA	NA	TRBJ2-2	CASSHNWGAGTGELFF	TGCGCCAGCAGCCATAATTGGGGTGCAGGCACCGGGGAGCTGTTTTTT
TRBV18	TRBD1	few	TRBJ1-1	CASSPMETGAVTEAFF	TGTGCCAGCTCACCCATGGAGACAGGGGCGGTAACTGAAGCTTTCTTT
TRBV4-1	NA	NA	TRBJ2-5	CASSQDKGEGLFETQYF	TGCGCCAGCAGCCAAGATAAGGGGGAGGGCCTCTTTGAGACCCAGTACTTC
TRBV4-2	TRBD2	few	TRBJ2-1	CASSQASGSYNEQFF	TGTGCCAGCAGCCAAGCTAGCGGCTCCTACAATGAGCAGTTCTTC
TRBV28	NA	NA	TRBJ2-5	CASSEAGVPVTQYF	TGTGCCAGCAGCGAAGCAGGGGTCCCCGTGACCCAGTACTTC
TRBV5-1	NA	few	TRBJ2-7	CASRTDRRSYEQYF	TGCGCCAGCAGGACTGACAGGCGCTCCTACGAGCAGTACTTC
TRBV6-6	NA	once	TRBJ2-6	CASSWDSNSGANVLTF	TGTGCCAGCAGCTGGGACTCGAACTCTGGGGCCAACGTCCTGACTTTC
TRBV19	TRBD2	few	TRBJ2-1	CASRSSGSRGEQFF	TGTGCCAGTCGATCTAGCGGGAGTAGAGGTGAGCAGTTCTTC
TRBV11-2	NA	NA	TRBJ2-4	CASSRQAKNIQYF	TGTGCCAGCAGCCGTCAAGCCAAAAACATTCAGTACTTC
TRBV14	NA	few	TRBJ2-7	CASSQVLPRRIEQYF	TGTGCCAGCAGCCAAGTTCTTCCAAGGCGAATCGAGCAGTACTTC
TRBV4-2	NA	NA	TRBJ2-7	CASSLDLYEQYF	TGTGCCAGCAGCTTGGACCTCTACGAGCAGTACTTC
TRBV7-3	TRBD2	NA	TRBJ2-7	CASSLYGGRESYEQYF	TGTGCCAGCAGCTTATACGGCGGGAGAGAGTCCTACGAGCAGTACTTC
TRBV15	NA	few	TRBJ2-1	CATSRSGSWGNNNEQFF	TGTGCCACCAGCAGATCCGGTAGTTGGGGCAACAACAATGAGCAGTTCTTC
TRBV10-3	NA	few	TRBJ1-1	CAVRGFGGENTEAFF	TGTGCCGTCCGTGGGTTTGGTGGGGAAAACACTGAAGCTTTCTTT
TRBV7-2	NA	NA	TRBJ2-7	CASSPQAPLPYEQYF	TGTGCCAGCAGCCCACAGGCGCCCTTACCTTACGAGCAGTACTTC
TRBV28	NA	NA	TRBJ1-4	CASSLRSTWAEKLFF	TGTGCCAGCAGTTTAAGGTCCACTTGGGCGGAAAAACTGTTTTTT
TRBV18	TRBD2	NA	TRBJ2-7	CASSPTSEPYEQYF	TGTGCCAGCTCCCCGACTAGCGAACCTTACGAGCAGTACTTC
TRBV4-3	TRBD2	NA	TRBJ2-1	CASSPQAGGDEQFF	TGCGCCAGTTCCCCTCAAGCGGGAGGGGATGAGCAGTTCTTC
TRBV5-4	NA	few	TRBJ2-3	CASSLDPRQQYF	TGTGCCAGCAGCTTGGATCCTCGACAGCAGTATTTT
TRBV6-6	TRBD2	NA	TRBJ2-1	CASSYGLAGRNEQFF	TGTGCCAGCAGTTACGGACTAGCGGGAAGGAATGAGCAGTTCTTC
TRBV28	TRBD1	NA	TRBJ2-3	CASSLPQGASTDTQYF	TGTGCCAGCAGTTTACCACAGGGGGCTTCCACAGATACGCAGTATTTT
TRBV4-1	TRBD2	NA	TRBJ2-3	CASSQKGVGTRYTDTQYF	TGCGCCAGCAGCCAAAAAGGCGTCGGGACTAGATACACAGATACGCAGTATTTT
TRBV7-9	NA	NA	TRBJ1-1	CASSFGTMNTEAFF	TGTGCCAGCAGCTTTGGGACGATGAACACTGAAGCTTTCTTT
TRBV4-3	NA	few	TRBJ2-1	CASSQIGGTLHNEQFF	TGCGCCAGCAGCCAAATCGGAGGGACCCTACACAATGAGCAGTTCTTC
TRBV27	NA	few	TRBJ2-7	CASSPRIDSSYEQYF	TGTGCCAGCAGTCCACGGATAGACAGCTCCTACGAGCAGTACTTC
TRBV7-8	NA	NA	TRBJ2-3	CASSLYLVGGDTQYF	TGTGCCAGCAGCTTATATCTAGTGGGTGGCGATACGCAGTATTTT
TRBV7-2	TRBD1	few	TRBJ2-2	CASSFRGHTGELFF	TGTGCCAGCAGCTTCAGGGGGCACACCGGGGAGCTGTTTTTT
TRBV7-9	NA	NA	TRBJ1-1	CASSLAQGRTEAFF	TGTGCCAGCAGCTTAGCGCAGGGAAGGACTGAAGCTTTCTTT
TRBV19	TRBD1	NA	TRBJ1-5	CASSYPGQYQPQHF	TGTGCCAGTAGTTACCCGGGACAGTATCAGCCCCAGCATTTT
TRBV29-1	TRBD1	NA	TRBJ1-1	CSVVDRGIFRTEAFF	TGCAGCGTGGTGGACAGGGGGATTTTCCGGACTGAAGCTTTCTTT
TRBV18	TRBD1	few	TRBJ1-5	CASSPGTGSNQPQHF	TGTGCCAGCTCACCCGGGACAGGGAGCAATCAGCCCCAGCATTTT
TRBV11-2	NA	NA	TRBJ2-7	CASSLLRTGKSEQYF	TGTGCCAGCAGCTTGTTGAGGACGGGGAAGAGCGAGCAGTACTTC
TRBV7-2	TRBD2	NA	TRBJ2-3	CASSPLAAITDTQYF	TGTGCCAGCAGCCCCCTAGCGGCCATCACAGATACGCAGTATTTT
TRBV2	TRBD1	few	TRBJ1-1	CASETGVGTEAFF	TGTGCCAGCGAAACAGGGGTGGGCACTGAAGCTTTCTTT
TRBV7-2	NA	few	TRBJ2-1	CASSLSSITNNEQFF	TGTGCCAGCAGCCTAAGCTCTATAACTAACAATGAGCAGTTCTTC
TRBV28	NA	NA	TRBJ2-7	CASSFGGIPYEQYF	TGTGCCAGCAGTTTCGGGGGTATCCCCTACGAGCAGTACTTC
TRBV6-5	TRBD2	NA	TRBJ2-7	CASSWRTSGRGEQYF	TGTGCCAGCAGTTGGAGGACTAGCGGGAGGGGCGAGCAGTACTTC
TRBV28	TRBD2	few	TRBJ2-3	CASSFRLAGVSSGSTDTQYF	TGTGCCAGCAGTTTTAGACTAGCGGGAGTGTCTTCGGGCAGCACAGATACGCAGTATTTT
TRBV28	TRBD2	few	TRBJ2-6	CASRGLAGFSGANVLTF	TGTGCCAGCAGGGGACTAGCGGGCTTCTCTGGGGCCAACGTCCTGACTTTC
TRBV6-5	NA	NA	TRBJ2-7	CASSYGGTSYEQYF	TGTGCCAGCAGTTACGGGGGAACCTCCTACGAGCAGTACTTC
TRBV10-3	NA	many	TRBJ1-3	CAISESQRTPGNTIYF	TGTGCCATCAGTGAGTCGCAGAGGACCCCTGGAAACACCATATATTTT
TRBV19	NA	NA	TRBJ1-1	CASSVPALWSAAFF	TGTGCCAGTAGTGTCCCCGCCTTGTGGTCCGCGGCTTTCTTT
TRBV19	NA	NA	TRBJ1-5	CASSIPGNQPQHF	TGTGCCAGTAGTATCCCCGGAAATCAGCCCCAGCATTTT
TRBV7-2	NA	NA	TRBJ2-1	CASSLAPRAEELYNEQFF	TGTGCCAGCAGCTTAGCGCCCCGGGCGGAGGAGCTCTACAATGAGCAGTTCTTC
TRBV4-1	TRBD1	few	TRBJ2-1	CASRRDRASNEQFF	TGCGCCAGCAGGCGGGACAGGGCCTCCAATGAGCAGTTCTTC